Listed below are T cell receptor beta chains from one sample, sequenced in a study of cytotoxic CD8 clonotypes in ibrutinib-treated CLL. Libraries were prepared by immunoSEQ multiplex PCR; TCRdb keeps only in-frame clonotypes and omits some of them. The sample holds about 14,000 clones, roughly 67% seen once. This specimen consisted of PBMCs, obtained before ibrutinib treatment. All receptors derive from a human donor with chronic lymphocytic leukemia. Each CDR3 is given without its conserved first and last residue.

v_call,j_call,cdr3_aa
TRBV2,TRBJ1-2,ASRAQPANYGYT
TRBV5-3,TRBJ2-3,ARSLANPPDTQY
TRBV18,TRBJ1-2,ASSPVQGAYDGYT
TRBV19,TRBJ2-7,ASSMGRTYEQY
TRBV19,TRBJ2-3,ASSPQGNGDTQY
TRBV5-5,TRBJ1-4,ASSFSQNANINEKLF
TRBV4-1,TRBJ2-1,ASSQVGSEQF
TRBV9,TRBJ1-6,ASSPSQNANSPLH
TRBV29-1,TRBJ1-1,SVDRGQGTEAF
TRBV4-1,TRBJ2-3,ASRQFNTLAGGRADTQY
TRBV11-2,TRBJ2-7,ASSLAAGGPYEQY
TRBV27,TRBJ1-5,ASTQTGNSNQPQH
TRBV11-2,TRBJ2-5,ASSPTDRGQETQY
TRBV10-3,TRBJ2-3,AIRDREDTQY
TRBV23-1,TRBJ2-3,ASKLAGGSTDTQY
TRBV7-8,TRBJ1-1,ASSLGQANTEAF
TRBV5-4,TRBJ2-5,ASSKDRGRRETQY
TRBV13,TRBJ2-2,ASSFQGIANTGELF
TRBV5-6,TRBJ1-1,ASSLVYRHMNTEAF
TRBV5-6,TRBJ1-6,ASSPGSGSPLH
TRBV29-1,TRBJ1-2,SVEESYRAGYGYT
TRBV2,TRBJ1-2,ASTTGGYGYT
TRBV5-4,TRBJ1-2,ASSLFYGYT
TRBV5-4,TRBJ1-6,ASSLDGWTSPLH
TRBV10-3,TRBJ2-3,AAGLAGGTDTQY
TRBV12-5,TRBJ2-2,ASGLRQGRTGELF
TRBV5-4,TRBJ2-1,ASSLVEGNEQF
TRBV5-6,TRBJ1-6,ASSSGPSWNSPLH
TRBV10-2,TRBJ1-3,ASRTGSSSGNTIY
TRBV19,TRBJ1-1,ASSIWGAVRTEAF
TRBV15,TRBJ2-1,ATSRETAGRAYNEQF
TRBV5-6,TRBJ2-1,ASSSQGGQF
TRBV5-5,TRBJ2-1,ASSLAQGDYNEQF
TRBV4-1,TRBJ1-6,ASSSQTGGDSPLH
TRBV27,TRBJ2-5,ASRPGGWGETQY